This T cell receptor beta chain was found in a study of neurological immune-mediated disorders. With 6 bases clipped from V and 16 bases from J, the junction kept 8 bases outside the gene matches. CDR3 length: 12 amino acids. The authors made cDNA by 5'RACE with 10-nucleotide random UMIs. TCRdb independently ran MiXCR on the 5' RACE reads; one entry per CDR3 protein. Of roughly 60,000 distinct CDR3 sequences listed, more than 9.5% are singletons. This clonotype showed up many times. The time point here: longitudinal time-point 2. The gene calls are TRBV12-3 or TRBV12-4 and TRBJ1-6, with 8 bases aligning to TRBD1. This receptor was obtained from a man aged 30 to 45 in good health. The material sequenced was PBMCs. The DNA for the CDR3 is TGTGCCAGCAGACCTACCGGGACAGGACTCCACTTT. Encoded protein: CASRPTGTGLHF.